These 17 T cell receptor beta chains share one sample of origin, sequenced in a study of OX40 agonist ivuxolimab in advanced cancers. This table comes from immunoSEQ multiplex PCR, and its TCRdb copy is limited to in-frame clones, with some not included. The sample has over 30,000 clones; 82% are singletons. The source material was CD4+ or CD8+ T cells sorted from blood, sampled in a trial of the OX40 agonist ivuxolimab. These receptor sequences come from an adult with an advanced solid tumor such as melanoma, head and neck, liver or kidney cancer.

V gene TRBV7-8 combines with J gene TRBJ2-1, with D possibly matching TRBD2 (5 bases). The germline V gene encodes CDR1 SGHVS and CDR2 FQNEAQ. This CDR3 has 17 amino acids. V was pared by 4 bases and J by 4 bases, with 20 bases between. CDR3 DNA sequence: TGTGCCAGCAGCTCCGGTTCTGTGTCGGGGATATACAATGAGCAGTTCTTC. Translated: CASSSGSVSGIYNEQFF.

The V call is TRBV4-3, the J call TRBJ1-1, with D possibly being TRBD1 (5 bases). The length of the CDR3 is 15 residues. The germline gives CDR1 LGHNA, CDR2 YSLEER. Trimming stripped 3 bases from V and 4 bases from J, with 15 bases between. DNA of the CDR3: TGCGCCAGCAGCCAGAATCCGGACGGGGGCACTGAAGCTTTCTTT. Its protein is CASSQNPDGGTEAFF.

In nucleotides, the CDR3 is TGTGCCAGCAGCCCCCTAGACCTAGAGACCCAGTACTTC. Amino acids: CASSPLDLETQYF. The J gene is TRBJ2-5, the V gene TRBV9; D is unresolved. The germline V gene encodes CDR1 SGDLS and CDR2 YYNGEE. The CDR3 covers 13 residues. Trimming took 4 bases from V and 4 from J, leaving 11 bases between them.

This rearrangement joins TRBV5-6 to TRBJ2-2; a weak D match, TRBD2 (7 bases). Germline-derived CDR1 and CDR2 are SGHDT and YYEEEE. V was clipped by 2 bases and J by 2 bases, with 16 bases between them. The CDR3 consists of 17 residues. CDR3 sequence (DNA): TGTGCCAGCAGCTTCGCTTGGGGGGGCCGCAACACCGGGGAGCTGTTTTTT. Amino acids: CASSFAWGGRNTGELFF. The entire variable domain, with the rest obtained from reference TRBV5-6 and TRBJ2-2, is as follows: DAGVTQSPTHLIKTRGQQVTLRCSPKSGHDTVSWYQQALGQGPQFIFQYYEEEERQRGNFPDRFSGHQFPNYSSELNVNALLLGDSALYLCASSFAWGGRNTGELFFGEGSRLTVL.

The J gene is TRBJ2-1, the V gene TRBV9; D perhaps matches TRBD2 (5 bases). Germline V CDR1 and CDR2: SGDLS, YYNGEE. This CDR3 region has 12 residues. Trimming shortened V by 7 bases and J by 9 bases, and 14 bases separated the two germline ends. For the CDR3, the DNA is TGTGCCAGCGCGGACGCCCGGGGTGAGCAGTTCTTC. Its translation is CASADARGEQFF.

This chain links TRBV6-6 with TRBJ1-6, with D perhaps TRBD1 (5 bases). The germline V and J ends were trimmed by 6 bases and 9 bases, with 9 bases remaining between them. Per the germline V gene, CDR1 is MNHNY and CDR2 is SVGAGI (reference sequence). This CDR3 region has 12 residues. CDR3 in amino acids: CASSRDSSPLHF. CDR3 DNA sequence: TGTGCCAGCAGCAGGGATAGTTCACCCCTCCACTTT.

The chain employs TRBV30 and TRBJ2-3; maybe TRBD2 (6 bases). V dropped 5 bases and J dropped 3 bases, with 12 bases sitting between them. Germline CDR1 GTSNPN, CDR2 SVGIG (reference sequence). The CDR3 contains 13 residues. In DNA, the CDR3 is TGTGCCTGGGGGGTCGGGGGAACAGATACGCAGTATTTT. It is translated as CAWGVGGTDTQYF.

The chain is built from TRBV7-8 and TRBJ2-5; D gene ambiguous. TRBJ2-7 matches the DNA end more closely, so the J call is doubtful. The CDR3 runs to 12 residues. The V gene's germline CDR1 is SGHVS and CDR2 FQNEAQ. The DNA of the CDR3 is TGTGCCAGCAGCTTAGTAGGGAACGAGCAGTACTTC. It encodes CASSLVGNEQYF.

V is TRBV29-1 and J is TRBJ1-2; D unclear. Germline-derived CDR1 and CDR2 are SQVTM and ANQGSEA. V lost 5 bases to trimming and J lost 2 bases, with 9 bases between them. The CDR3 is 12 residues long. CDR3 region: CSVSGGNYGYTF. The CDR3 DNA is TGCAGCGTTAGCGGCGGGAACTATGGCTACACCTTC.

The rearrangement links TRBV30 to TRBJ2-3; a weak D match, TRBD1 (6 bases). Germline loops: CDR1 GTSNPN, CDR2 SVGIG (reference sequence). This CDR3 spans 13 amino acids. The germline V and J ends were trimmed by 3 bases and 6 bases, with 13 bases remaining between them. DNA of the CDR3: TGTGCCTGGAGCCAGGGGAACTGGGATACGCAGTATTTT. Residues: CAWSQGNWDTQYF.

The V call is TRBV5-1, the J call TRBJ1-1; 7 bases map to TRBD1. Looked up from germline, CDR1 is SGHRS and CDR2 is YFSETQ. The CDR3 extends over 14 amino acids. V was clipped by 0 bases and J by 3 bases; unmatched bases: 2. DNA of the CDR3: TGCGCCAGCAGCTTGGCAGGGGGAGACACTGAAGCTTTCTTT. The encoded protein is CASSLAGGDTEAFF.

Written as DNA, the CDR3 is TGCGCCAGCAGCTTGGCTACCCTGACTAGCGGGGGGGCAACAGATACGCAGTATTTT. It translates to CASSLATLTSGGATDTQYF. The chain employs TRBV5-1 and TRBJ2-3; 14 nucleotides line up with TRBD2. This CDR3 has 19 residues. V shed 0 bases, J shed 3 bases, and the junction held 9 bases outside the gene matches. Germline V gene sequence: CDR1 SGHRS, CDR2 YFSETQ.

CDR3 sequence reads: CASSATESPLHF. CDR3 coding DNA: TGTGCCAGCAGCGCCACCGAGTCACCCCTCCACTTT. V gene TRBV2 combines with J gene TRBJ1-6; D unclear. Germline lookup yields CDR1 SNHLY and CDR2 FYNNEI. With 6 bases removed from V and 10 bases from J, the gap between germline ends came to 10 bases. This CDR3 is 12 amino acids long.

CDR3 DNA: TGCGCCAGCAGCCCCTCGGGGTGGGAAAACACCATATATTTT. Protein sequence: CASSPSGWENTIYF. The chain employs TRBV5-1 and TRBJ1-3; no clear D gene. There are 14 residues in the CDR3. The germline gives CDR1 SGHRS, CDR2 YFSETQ. Between the trimmed V and J ends, which lost 4 bases and 6 bases, there was a span of 14 bases.

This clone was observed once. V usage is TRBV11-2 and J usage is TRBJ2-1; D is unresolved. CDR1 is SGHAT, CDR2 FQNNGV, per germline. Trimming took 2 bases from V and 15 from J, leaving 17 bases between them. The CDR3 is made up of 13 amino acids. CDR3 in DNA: TGTGCCAGCAGCTTAAAAGCCTCCTCTTTAGGGTTCTTC. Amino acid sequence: CASSLKASSLGFF.

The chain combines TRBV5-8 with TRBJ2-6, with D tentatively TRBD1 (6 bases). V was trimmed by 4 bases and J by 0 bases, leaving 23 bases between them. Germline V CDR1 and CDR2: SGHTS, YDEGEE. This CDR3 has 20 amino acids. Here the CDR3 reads CASSTPGHRTYSSGANVLTF. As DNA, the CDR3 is TGTGCCAGCAGCACCCCGGGACACCGTACCTACAGCTCTGGGGCCAACGTCCTGACTTTC. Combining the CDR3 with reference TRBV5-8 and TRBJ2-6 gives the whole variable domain EAGVTQSPTHLIKTRGQQATLRCSPISGHTSVYWYQQALGLGLQFLLWYDEGEERNRGNFPPRFSGRQFPNYSSELNVNALELEDSALYLCASSTPGHRTYSSGANVLTFGAGSRLTVL.

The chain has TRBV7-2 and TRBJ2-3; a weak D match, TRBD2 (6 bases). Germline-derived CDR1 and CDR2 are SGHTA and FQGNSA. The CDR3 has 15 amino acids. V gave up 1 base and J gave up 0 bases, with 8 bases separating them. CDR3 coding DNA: TGTGCCAGCAGCTTAGAGGGGACTAGCACAGATACGCAGTATTTT. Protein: CASSLEGTSTDTQYF.